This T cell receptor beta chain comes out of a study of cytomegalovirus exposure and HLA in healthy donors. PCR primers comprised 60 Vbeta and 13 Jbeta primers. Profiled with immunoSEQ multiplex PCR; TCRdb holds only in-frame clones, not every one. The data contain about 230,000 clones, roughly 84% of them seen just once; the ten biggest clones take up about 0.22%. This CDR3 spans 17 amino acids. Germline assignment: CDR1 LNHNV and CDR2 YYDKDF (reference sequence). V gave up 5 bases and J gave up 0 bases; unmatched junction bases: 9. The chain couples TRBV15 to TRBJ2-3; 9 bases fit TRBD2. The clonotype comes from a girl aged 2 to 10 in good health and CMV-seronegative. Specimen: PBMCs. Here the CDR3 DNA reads TGTGCCACCAGCCCCCCTTTAGCGGGAGTCAGCACAGATACGCAGTATTTT. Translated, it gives CATSPPLAGVSTDTQYF.